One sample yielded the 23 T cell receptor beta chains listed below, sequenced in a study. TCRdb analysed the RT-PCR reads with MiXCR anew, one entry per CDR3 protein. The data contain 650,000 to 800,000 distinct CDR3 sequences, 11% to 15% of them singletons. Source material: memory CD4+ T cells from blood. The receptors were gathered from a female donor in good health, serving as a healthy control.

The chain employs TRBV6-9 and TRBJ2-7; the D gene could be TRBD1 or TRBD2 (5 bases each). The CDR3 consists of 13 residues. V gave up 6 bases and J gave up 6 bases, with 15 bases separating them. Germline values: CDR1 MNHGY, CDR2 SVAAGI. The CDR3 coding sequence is TGTGCCAGCAGCAGGGAGTTCGGCTCCGAGCAGTACTTC. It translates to CASSREFGSEQYF.

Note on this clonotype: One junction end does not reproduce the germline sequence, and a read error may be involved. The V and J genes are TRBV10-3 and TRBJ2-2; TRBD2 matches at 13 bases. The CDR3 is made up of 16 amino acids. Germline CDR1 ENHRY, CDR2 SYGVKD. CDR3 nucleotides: TGTGGCATCAGCCCGGGACTAGCGGGACCCACCGGGGAGCTGTTCTTT. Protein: CGISPGLAGPTGELFF.

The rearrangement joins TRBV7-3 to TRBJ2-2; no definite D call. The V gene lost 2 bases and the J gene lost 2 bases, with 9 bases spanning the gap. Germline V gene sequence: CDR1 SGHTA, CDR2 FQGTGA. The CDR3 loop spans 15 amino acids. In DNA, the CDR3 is TGTGCCAGCAGCTTAGGGCCCGTCAACACCGGGGAGCTGTTTTTT. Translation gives CASSLGPVNTGELFF.

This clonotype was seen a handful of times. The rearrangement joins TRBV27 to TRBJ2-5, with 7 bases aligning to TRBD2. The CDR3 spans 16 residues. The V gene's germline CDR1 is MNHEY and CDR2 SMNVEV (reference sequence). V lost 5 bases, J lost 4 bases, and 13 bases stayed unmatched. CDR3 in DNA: TGTGCCAGCAGTCCACTTCGGTCGAGCGGGGTAGAGACCCAGTACTTC. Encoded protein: CASSPLRSSGVETQYF.

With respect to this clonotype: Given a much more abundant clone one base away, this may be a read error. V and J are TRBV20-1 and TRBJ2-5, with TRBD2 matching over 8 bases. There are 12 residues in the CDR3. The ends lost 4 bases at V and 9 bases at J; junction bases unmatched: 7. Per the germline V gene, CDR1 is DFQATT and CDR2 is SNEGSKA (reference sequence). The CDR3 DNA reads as TGCAGTGCTACGACTAGCGTAAAGGCCCAGTACTTC. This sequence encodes CSATTSVKAQYF.

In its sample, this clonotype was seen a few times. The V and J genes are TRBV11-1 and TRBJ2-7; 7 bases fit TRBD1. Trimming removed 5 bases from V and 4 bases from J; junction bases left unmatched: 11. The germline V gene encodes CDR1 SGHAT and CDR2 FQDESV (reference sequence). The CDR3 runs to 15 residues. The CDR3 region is CASSPRTGSRYEQYF. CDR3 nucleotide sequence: TGTGCCAGCAGCCCGCGGACAGGTTCGCGGTACGAGCAGTACTTC.

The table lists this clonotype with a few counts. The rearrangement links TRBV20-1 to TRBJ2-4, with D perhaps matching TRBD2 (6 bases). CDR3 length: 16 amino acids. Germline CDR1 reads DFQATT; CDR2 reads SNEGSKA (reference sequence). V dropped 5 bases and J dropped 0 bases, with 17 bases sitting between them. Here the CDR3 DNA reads TGCAGTGCTGTAATAGCGGAGTCCCTAGCCAAAAACATTCAGTACTTC. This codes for CSAVIAESLAKNIQYF.

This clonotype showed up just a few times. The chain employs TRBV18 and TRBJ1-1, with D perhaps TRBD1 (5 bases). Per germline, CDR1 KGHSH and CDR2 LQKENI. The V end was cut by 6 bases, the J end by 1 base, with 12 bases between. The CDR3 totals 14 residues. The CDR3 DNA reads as TGTGCCAGCTCCATCTGGGGGGGGAACACTGAAGCTTTCTTT. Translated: CASSIWGGNTEAFF.

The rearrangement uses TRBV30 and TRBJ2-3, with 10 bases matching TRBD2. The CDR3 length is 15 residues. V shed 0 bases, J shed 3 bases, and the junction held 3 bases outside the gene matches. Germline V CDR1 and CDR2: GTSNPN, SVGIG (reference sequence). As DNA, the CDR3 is TGTGCCTGGAGTGTACTTAGCGGGAGGACAGATACGCAGTATTTT. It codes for CAWSVLSGRTDTQYF.

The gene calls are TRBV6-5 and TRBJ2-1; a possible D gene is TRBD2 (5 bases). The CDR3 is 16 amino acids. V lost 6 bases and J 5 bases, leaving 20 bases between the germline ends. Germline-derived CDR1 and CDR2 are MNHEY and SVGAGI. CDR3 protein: CASSLRGTSANNEQFF. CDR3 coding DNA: TGTGCCAGCAGCCTCAGAGGTACTAGTGCCAACAATGAGCAGTTCTTC.

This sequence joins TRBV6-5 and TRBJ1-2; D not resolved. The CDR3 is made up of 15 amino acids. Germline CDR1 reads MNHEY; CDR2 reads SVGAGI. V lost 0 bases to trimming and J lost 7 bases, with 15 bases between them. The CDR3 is CASSYSSRGWGGYTF. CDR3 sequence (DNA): TGTGCCAGCAGTTACTCGAGCCGGGGTTGGGGTGGCTACACCTTC.

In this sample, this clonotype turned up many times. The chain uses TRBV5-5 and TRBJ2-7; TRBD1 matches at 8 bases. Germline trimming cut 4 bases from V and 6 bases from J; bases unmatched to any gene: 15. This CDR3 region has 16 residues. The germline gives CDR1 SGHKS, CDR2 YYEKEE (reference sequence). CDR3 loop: CASSQTLTGVPSEQYF. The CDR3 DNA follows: TGTGCCAGCAGCCAGACATTGACAGGGGTTCCGTCCGAGCAGTACTTC.

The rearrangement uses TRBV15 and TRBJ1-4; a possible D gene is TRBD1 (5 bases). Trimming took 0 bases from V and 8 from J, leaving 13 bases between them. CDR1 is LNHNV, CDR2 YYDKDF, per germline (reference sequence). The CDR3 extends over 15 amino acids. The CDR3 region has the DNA TGTGCCACCAGCAGAGAGCGGGGCCATGAGGAAAAACTGTTTTTT. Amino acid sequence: CATSRERGHEEKLFF. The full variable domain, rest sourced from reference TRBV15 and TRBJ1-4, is DAMVIQNPRYQVTQFGKPVTLSCSQTLNHNVMYWYQQKSSQAPKLLFHYYDKDFNNEADTPDNFQSRRPNTSFCFLDIRSPGLGDTAMYLCATSRERGHEEKLFFGSGTQLSVL.

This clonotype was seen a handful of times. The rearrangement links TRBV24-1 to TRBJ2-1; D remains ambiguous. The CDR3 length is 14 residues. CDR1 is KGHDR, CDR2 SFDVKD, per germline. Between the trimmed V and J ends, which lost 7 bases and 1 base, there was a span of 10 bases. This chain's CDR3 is CATRDPRSYNEQFF. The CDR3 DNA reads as TGTGCCACCAGGGACCCCAGGTCCTACAATGAGCAGTTCTTC.

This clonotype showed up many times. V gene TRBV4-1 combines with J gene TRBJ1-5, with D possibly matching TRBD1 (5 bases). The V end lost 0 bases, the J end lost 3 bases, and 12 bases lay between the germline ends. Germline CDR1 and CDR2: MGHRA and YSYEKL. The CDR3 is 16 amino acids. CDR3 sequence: CASSQERGGVNQPQHF. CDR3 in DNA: TGCGCCAGCAGCCAAGAGAGGGGTGGGGTCAATCAGCCCCAGCATTTT.

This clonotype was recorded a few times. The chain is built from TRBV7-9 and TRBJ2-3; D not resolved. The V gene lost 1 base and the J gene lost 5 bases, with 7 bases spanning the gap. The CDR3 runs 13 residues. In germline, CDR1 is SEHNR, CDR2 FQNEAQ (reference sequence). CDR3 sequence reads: CASSLVSRDTQYF. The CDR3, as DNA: TGTGCCAGCAGCTTAGTTTCGCGAGATACGCAGTATTTT.

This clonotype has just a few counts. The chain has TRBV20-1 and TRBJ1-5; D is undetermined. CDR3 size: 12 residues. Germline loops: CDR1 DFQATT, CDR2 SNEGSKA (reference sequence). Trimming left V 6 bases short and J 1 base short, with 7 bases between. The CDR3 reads CSAAWSNQPQHF. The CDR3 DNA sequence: TGCAGTGCGGCATGGAGCAATCAGCCCCAGCATTTT.

Here the CDR3 DNA reads TGTGCCAGCAGTTACCCCGTAGCGGGAGGCGAGACCCAGTACTTC. Translation: CASSYPVAGGETQYF. The chain couples TRBV6-5 to TRBJ2-5, with 10 bases matching TRBD2. The V segment lost 2 bases and the J segment 5 bases; nucleotides outside the gene matches: 5. The CDR3 has 15 residues. Germline CDR1 is MNHEY and CDR2 is SVGAGI.

CDR3 residues: CASSPQGLAGVYGEQYF. The CDR3 DNA reads as TGCGCCAGCAGCCCACAGGGACTAGCGGGAGTATACGGCGAGCAGTACTTC. The J gene is TRBJ2-7, the V gene TRBV5-1; TRBD2 aligns across 14 bases. The CDR3 is 17 amino acids. Germline values: CDR1 SGHRS, CDR2 YFSETQ. The V and J ends lost 4 bases and 6 bases, in that order; junction bases with no gene match: 12.

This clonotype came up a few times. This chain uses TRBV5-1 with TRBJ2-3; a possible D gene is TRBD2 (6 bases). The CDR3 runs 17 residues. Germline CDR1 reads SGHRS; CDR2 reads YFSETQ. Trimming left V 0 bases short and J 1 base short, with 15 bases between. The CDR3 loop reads CASSLVAGFGGTDTQYF. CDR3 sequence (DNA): TGCGCCAGCAGCTTGGTTGCGGGGTTCGGCGGCACAGATACGCAGTATTTT. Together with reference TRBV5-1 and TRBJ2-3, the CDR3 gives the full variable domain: KAGVTQTPRYLIKTRGQQVTLSCSPISGHRSVSWYQQTPGQGLQFLFEYFSETQRNKGNFPGRFSGRQFSNSRSEMNVSTLELGDSALYLCASSLVAGFGGTDTQYFGPGTRLTVL.

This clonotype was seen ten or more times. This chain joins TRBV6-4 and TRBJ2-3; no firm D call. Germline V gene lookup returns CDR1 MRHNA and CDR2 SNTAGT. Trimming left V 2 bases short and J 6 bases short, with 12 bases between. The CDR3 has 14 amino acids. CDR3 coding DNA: TGTGCCAGCAGTGACCAACATTCCTCGGATACGCAGTATTTT. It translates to CASSDQHSSDTQYF.

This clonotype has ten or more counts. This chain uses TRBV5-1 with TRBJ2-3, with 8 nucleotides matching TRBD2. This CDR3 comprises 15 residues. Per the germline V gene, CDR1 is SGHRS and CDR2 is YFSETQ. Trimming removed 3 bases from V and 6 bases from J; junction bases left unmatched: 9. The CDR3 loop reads CASSSYGGAVDTQYF. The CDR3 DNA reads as TGCGCCAGCAGCTCGTACGGGGGGGCCGTGGATACGCAGTATTTT.

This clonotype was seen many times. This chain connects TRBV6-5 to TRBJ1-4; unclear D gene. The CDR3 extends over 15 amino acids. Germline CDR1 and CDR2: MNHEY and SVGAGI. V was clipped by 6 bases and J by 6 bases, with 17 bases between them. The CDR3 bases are TGTGCCAGCAGCCCTACACGGGATCGGTATGAAAAACTGTTTTTT. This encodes CASSPTRDRYEKLFF.